The clone carrying this T cell receptor (beta chain) was seen a few times. Its antigen is not known. The junction does not match germline at one end; this may be a read error. The CDR3 loop spans 13 amino acids. The record originates from a study of T cell responses to AZD1222 COVID-19 vaccine. Study-wide results and caveats: Researchers report vaccine-associated CD4 TCRs spanning spike, with dominance at 160-218 and 743-854.

TCRdb keeps only in-frame clones here, not all; method: immunoSEQ multiplex PCR. The top ten clones hold about 12% of a sample with 90,000 to 95,000 clones, roughly 90% of them seen once. The rearrangement joins TRBV12-3 or TRBV12-4 to TRBJ1-2; TRBD1 matches 7 bases. The starting material was peripheral blood, obtained 28 days after the second AZD1222 dose. This sequence originates from an adult who received the AZD1222 COVID-19 vaccine. The CDR3 bases are TGTGCCAGCAGCTTAGGGGGCGCAGATGGCTACACCTTC. The encoded protein is CASSLGGADGYTF.